The 14 T cell receptor beta chains reported below all come from one sample, sequenced in a study of shared clonotypes between healthy human individuals. Naive CD8 cells lacked CD45RO, underwent positive selection for CCR7 and left out terminally differentiated effector memory CD45RA+ cells. Sequencing used immunoSEQ multiplex PCR; TCRdb keeps in-frame clones, though not all of them. The sample lists about 2 million clones, less than 95% occurring once. Sequenced sample: naive CD8+ T cells sorted from blood. All receptors come from a man aged 18 to 29 in good health.

The rearrangement joins TRBV10-3 to TRBJ1-2; TRBD1 might be the D (5 bases). The CDR3 runs 15 residues. Trimming pared 3 bases from V and 4 bases from J, leaving 15 bases between. The germline V gene encodes CDR1 ENHRY and CDR2 SYGVKD. CDR3 sequence (DNA): TGTGCCATCAGTGATACCCGGGACGGTTTCTATGGCTACACCTTC. Its protein is CAISDTRDGFYGYTF.

On this clone itself: Other DNA sequences in the same sample also yield this CDR3. The rearrangement joins TRBV27 to TRBJ2-7; D ambiguous. This CDR3 comprises 13 residues. Germline lookup yields CDR1 MNHEY and CDR2 SMNVEV (reference sequence). V was pared by 3 bases and J by 3 bases, with 9 bases between. CDR3 in DNA: TGTGCCAGCAGTTTTAGGGCAGGCTACGAGCAGTACTTC. It is translated as CASSFRAGYEQYF.

This chain connects TRBV4-2 to TRBJ2-3; 8 nucleotides align to TRBD2. This CDR3 has 15 residues. Germline trimming cut 1 base from V and 0 bases from J; bases unmatched to any gene: 0. Germline V gene sequence: CDR1 LGHNA, CDR2 YNFKEQ. The CDR3 is CASSQAGGSTDTQYF. The CDR3 DNA reads as TGTGCCAGCAGCCAAGCGGGAGGGAGCACAGATACGCAGTATTTT.

This rearrangement joins TRBV9 to TRBJ2-3; tentatively, D is TRBD1 or TRBD2 (7 bases each). V gave up 4 bases and J gave up 5 bases, with 17 bases separating them. The CDR3 covers 15 residues. Germline CDR1 is SGDLS and CDR2 is YYNGEE. The chain's CDR3 is CASSSRGGPGDTQYF. The CDR3 bases are TGTGCCAGCAGCTCCAGGGGGGGGCCGGGAGATACGCAGTATTTT.

The J gene is TRBJ2-1, the V gene TRBV4-3; no clear D. Germline CDR1 LGHNA, CDR2 YSLEER. This CDR3 contains 15 residues. Trimming stripped 1 base from V and 0 bases from J, with 7 bases between. CDR3 residues: CASSQVASSYNEQFF. CDR3 nucleotide sequence: TGCGCCAGCAGCCAAGTCGCCAGCTCCTACAATGAGCAGTTCTTC.

The chain carries TRBV6-5 and TRBJ2-3; D is tentatively TRBD1 or TRBD2 (5 bases each). Germline V gene data show CDR1 as MNHEY and CDR2 as SVGAGI. This CDR3 has 16 amino acids. Trimming stripped 0 bases from V and 2 bases from J, with 12 bases between. CDR3 residues: CASSYSEEGFTDTQYF. The DNA for the CDR3 is TGTGCCAGCAGTTACTCGGAAGAGGGGTTCACAGATACGCAGTATTTT.

J is TRBJ2-2 and V is TRBV7-9; possible D gene TRBD1, 6 bases. Germline assignment: CDR1 SEHNR and CDR2 FQNEAQ (reference sequence). Trimming stripped 5 bases from V and 8 bases from J, with 27 bases between. The CDR3 spans 18 residues. The CDR3 DNA sequence: TGTGCCAGCAGCCCAGCCAGCGGACAGTCCGAGAAGGGTGGGGAGCTGTTTTTT. It yields the protein CASSPASGQSEKGGELFF.

The CDR3 here is CASSSNGQTSNQPQHF. The CDR3 region has the DNA TGTGCCAGCAGTTCTAACGGACAGACGAGCAATCAGCCCCAGCATTTT. This chain joins TRBV28 and TRBJ1-5; D perhaps matches TRBD1 (6 bases). The germline V gene encodes CDR1 MDHEN and CDR2 SYDVKM. The length of the CDR3 is 16 residues. Deletions cut 4 bases from V and 1 base from J, with 14 bases between.

The V call is TRBV11-3, the J call TRBJ2-5; D is unresolved. The CDR3 sequence is 13 residues long. Germline lookup yields CDR1 SGHNT and CDR2 YENEEA. Trimming pared 1 base from V and 5 bases from J, leaving 8 bases between. The CDR3 DNA sequence: TGTGCCAGCAGCTTAGGGGTTGTGGAGACCCAGTACTTC. Protein: CASSLGVVETQYF. Full variable domain (remainder filled in from reference TRBV11-3 and TRBJ2-5): EAGVVQSPRYKIIEKKQPVAFWCNPISGHNTLYWYLQNLGQGPELLIRYENEEAVDDSQLPKDRFSAERLKGVDSTLKIQPAELGDSAVYLCASSLGVVETQYFGPGTRLLVL.

Only one count was recorded for this clone. The CDR3 spells CASRLGLSSYNEQFF. As DNA, the CDR3 is TGCGCCAGCAGACTGGGACTGAGCTCCTACAATGAGCAGTTCTTC. The V and J genes are TRBV5-1 and TRBJ2-1; a weak D match, TRBD2 (6 bases). V shed 5 bases and J shed 0 bases, with 12 bases lying between them. This CDR3 is 15 amino acids long. CDR1 and CDR2 from the germline V gene are SGHRS and YFSETQ. The variable domain in full, completed from reference TRBV5-1 and TRBJ2-1, reads KAGVTQTPRYLIKTRGQQVTLSCSPISGHRSVSWYQQTPGQGLQFLFEYFSETQRNKGNFPGRFSGRQFSNSRSEMNVSTLELGDSALYLCASRLGLSSYNEQFFGPGTRLTVL.

V usage is TRBV11-2 and J usage is TRBJ1-3, with D maybe TRBD1 (5 bases). The CDR3 has 15 residues. Looked up from germline, CDR1 is SGHAT and CDR2 is FQNNGV. Trimming stripped 3 bases from V and 8 bases from J, with 17 bases between. CDR3 DNA: TGTGCCAGCAGCTTGCCGGGACGGGAGTTCGACACCATATATTTT. Its translation: CASSLPGREFDTIYF.

The gene calls are TRBV7-9 and TRBJ2-1; 16 bases align to TRBD2. Losses at the gene ends were 5 bases for V and 2 bases for J; bases not matched to a gene: 6. The CDR3 extends over 18 amino acids. CDR1 SEHNR and CDR2 FQNEAQ come from the germline V gene (reference sequence). The CDR3, as DNA: TGTGCCAGCAGCCCGGGGACTAGCGGGAGGGAACCCTACAATGAGCAGTTCTTC. Protein sequence: CASSPGTSGREPYNEQFF.

The rearrangement uses TRBV5-1 and TRBJ1-1; D may be TRBD1 (5 bases). The CDR3 loop spans 13 amino acids. Trimming pared 7 bases from V and 0 bases from J, leaving 10 bases between. Germline V lookup: CDR1 SGHRS, CDR2 YFSETQ. CDR3 sequence: CASWGLVNTEAFF. DNA for the CDR3: TGCGCCAGCTGGGGACTGGTGAACACTGAAGCTTTCTTT.

The CDR3 region is CASSPIHNRDGEGYEQYF. In DNA form, the CDR3 reads TGTGCCAGCAGTCCTATCCACAACCGGGACGGGGAGGGCTACGAGCAGTACTTC. The chain carries TRBV27 and TRBJ2-7; TRBD2 agrees at 7 bases. Trimming removed 5 bases from V and 3 bases from J; junction bases left unmatched: 19. The V gene's germline CDR1 is MNHEY and CDR2 SMNVEV (reference sequence). The CDR3 runs to 18 residues.